There are a few counts of the clone carrying this T cell receptor (beta chain). One entry per CDR3 protein, called by TCRdb with MiXCR from the 5' RACE reads. The table records a few hundred thousand distinct CDR3 sequences, approximately 4% of them present only once. The source of the sample is a study of T cells after yellow fever vaccination. This specimen consisted of PBMCs, obtained 5 days after the yellow fever booster vaccination. The receptor's source is a man between 18 and 35 years old who received the YFV17D yellow fever vaccine.

CDR3 DNA: TGCAGTGCTAGAGTCGCAAGGGGAGCCTACAATGAGCAGTTCTTC. Protein product: CSARVARGAYNEQFF. The V gene is TRBV20-1, the J gene TRBJ2-1; D may correspond to TRBD1 or TRBD2 (5 bases each). The V gene's germline CDR1 is DFQATT and CDR2 SNEGSKA (reference sequence). V gave up 1 base and J gave up 2 bases, with 12 bases separating them. The CDR3 covers 15 residues.